A selection of T cell receptor beta chains follows, all from one sample in a study of T-cell memory formation after mild COVID-19. TCRdb analysed the 5' RACE reads with MiXCR anew, one entry per CDR3 protein. Of about 210,000 distinct CDR3 sequences detected, 8% to 11% appear once; the ten largest clones hold roughly 3%. Sequenced input: PBMCs or a T cell subset sorted from them (not recorded which). The receptor source for this set is a man aged 18 to 35 who had mild COVID-19 (a few samples of this study predate the infection). Cell type and time point are not known. Both conserved end residues are part of each CDR3. D genes are given only for firm matches. Where a row states a size, it is once, few, many or the class of an expanded clone; other rows omit it.

TRBV12-3/TRBV12-4	many	13	-	TRBJ2-7	CASTRGRIGEQYF	TGTGCCAGCACCAGGGGAAGAATTGGCGAGCAGTACTTC
TRBV6-5	-	16	TRBD2	TRBJ2-1	CASSPIPSGGGNEQFF	TGTGCCAGCAGCCCCATTCCCAGCGGGGGGGGGAATGAGCAGTTCTTC
TRBV29-1	many	13	TRBD1	TRBJ1-4	CSGRTGRAEKLFF	TGCAGCGGACGGACAGGGCGGGCTGAAAAACTGTTTTTT
TRBV9	-	13	TRBD1	TRBJ1-1	CASSATGVSEAFF	TGTGCCAGCAGTGCTACAGGGGTGAGTGAAGCTTTCTTT
TRBV4-2	few	13	-	TRBJ1-2	CASSQVSGDGYTF	TGTGCCAGCAGCCAAGTGTCGGGGGATGGCTACACCTTC
TRBV4-1	-	18	-	TRBJ2-2	CASSQVFGGTGGDGELFF	TGCGCCAGCAGCCAAGTCTTTGGAGGAACCGGAGGCGACGGGGAGCTGTTTTTT
TRBV20-1	-	18	TRBD2	TRBJ2-1	CSATPWLAGTSSYNEQFF	TGCAGTGCTACTCCATGGCTAGCGGGAACGAGCTCCTACAATGAGCAGTTCTTC
TRBV10-3	few	15	-	TRBJ1-1	CAISVRQGTNTEAFF	TGTGCCATCAGTGTTCGTCAGGGGACGAACACTGAAGCTTTCTTT
TRBV29-1	few	15	-	TRBJ1-2	CSVEPLARGWNGYTF	TGCAGCGTTGAACCTCTAGCTAGGGGATGGAATGGCTACACCTTC
TRBV7-2	many	13	-	TRBJ1-1	CASSLEKNTEAFF	TGTGCCAGCAGCTTAGAGAAGAACACTGAAGCTTTCTTT
TRBV5-1	-	16	TRBD1	TRBJ2-4	CASSSTGVPAKNIQYF	TGCGCCAGCAGCTCGACAGGGGTCCCAGCCAAAAACATTCAGTACTTC
TRBV19	few	10	-	TRBJ1-1	CASSGKEAFF	TGTGCCAGTAGCGGCAAAGAAGCTTTCTTT
TRBV9	-	18	-	TRBJ2-3	CASSVELGWGGPADTQYF	TGTGCCAGCAGCGTAGAGCTAGGATGGGGGGGGCCTGCAGATACGCAGTATTTT
TRBV9	few	14	-	TRBJ2-3	CASSLQGRGPTQYF	TGTGCCAGCAGCTTACAGGGTCGAGGGCCCACGCAGTATTTT
TRBV29-1	many	12	TRBD1	TRBJ2-5	CSATGGKETQYF	TGCAGCGCCACAGGGGGCAAGGAGACCCAGTACTTC
TRBV5-1	-	15	TRBD1	TRBJ1-4	CASSSVGAGGEKLFF	TGCGCCAGCAGCTCCGTTGGGGCAGGGGGCGAAAAACTGTTTTTT
TRBV7-2	many	12	-	TRBJ2-2	CASGEYGGELFF	TGTGCCAGCGGCGAGTACGGCGGGGAGCTGTTTTTT
TRBV25-1	few	14	-	TRBJ2-7	CASSDPGSLYEQYF	TGTGCCAGCAGTGATCCGGGATCCCTCTACGAGCAGTACTTC
TRBV24-1	few	12	-	TRBJ2-7	CATTRVGDEQYF	TGTGCCACCACCAGGGTCGGCGACGAGCAGTACTTC
TRBV6-2/TRBV6-3	few	14	-	TRBJ1-5	CASAQSYSNQPQHF	TGTGCCAGCGCGCAGTCCTATAGCAATCAGCCCCAGCATTTT
TRBV4-2	few	16	TRBD2	TRBJ2-5	CASSPGLAGLSETQYF	TGTGCCAGCAGCCCCGGACTAGCGGGCCTTTCGGAGACCCAGTACTTC
TRBV29-1	-	12	TRBD1	TRBJ1-1	CSVDRGRTEAFF	TGCAGCGTGGACAGGGGACGGACTGAAGCTTTCTTT
TRBV11-2	-	14	-	TRBJ2-7	CASSFLGRPFEQYF	TGTGCCAGCAGCTTTTTGGGAAGGCCTTTCGAGCAGTACTTC
TRBV12-3/TRBV12-4	few	16	TRBD1	TRBJ1-2	CASSRLQGILDYGYTF	TGTGCCAGCAGCCGCTTACAGGGGATTCTAGACTATGGCTACACCTTC
TRBV7-2	many	14	-	TRBJ2-7	CASSYGPGAYEQYF	TGTGCCAGCAGCTACGGCCCGGGGGCCTACGAGCAGTACTTC
TRBV4-2	-	15	-	TRBJ1-6	CASSQEEGLASPLHF	TGTGCCAGCAGCCAAGAAGAGGGGCTCGCCTCACCCCTCCACTTT
TRBV5-1	many	13	-	TRBJ2-5	CASSAGTRETQYF	TGCGCCAGCAGCGCCGGGACAAGAGAGACCCAGTACTTC
TRBV12-5	-	14	-	TRBJ2-1	CASGPPPDPNEQFF	TGTGCTAGTGGTCCCCCACCGGATCCCAATGAGCAGTTCTTC
TRBV5-1	-	16	TRBD1	TRBJ2-1	CASSLVTGGAYNEQFF	TGCGCCAGCAGCTTGGTGACAGGGGGCGCCTACAATGAGCAGTTCTTC
TRBV4-1	many	18	TRBD1	TRBJ1-3	CASSQAAGTGGEGNTIYF	TGCGCCAGCAGCCAAGCGGCCGGGACAGGGGGCGAGGGAAACACCATATATTTT
TRBV6-5	few	14	-	TRBJ1-2	CASSYSQGGSGYTF	TGTGCCAGCAGTTACTCCCAAGGGGGTTCTGGCTACACCTTC
TRBV27	-	15	-	TRBJ1-1	CASSLSGRLNTEAFF	TGTGCCAGCAGTTTATCGGGCCGGTTGAACACTGAAGCTTTCTTT
TRBV6-5	-	15	-	TRBJ2-3	CASSVLATGPNTQYF	TGTGCCAGCAGTGTACTAGCGACAGGGCCAAATACGCAGTATTTT
TRBV7-9	-	15	TRBD2	TRBJ2-3	CASMKLAGGTDTQYF	TGTGCCAGCATGAAGCTAGCGGGGGGCACAGATACGCAGTATTTT
TRBV5-1	-	15	TRBD2	TRBJ2-5	CASNFGLADQETQYF	TGCGCCAGCAACTTTGGACTAGCGGATCAAGAGACCCAGTACTTC
TRBV12-3/TRBV12-4	few	15	-	TRBJ2-2	CASSLRQGGTGELFF	TGTGCCAGCAGTTTACGGCAGGGGGGCACCGGGGAGCTGTTTTTT
TRBV7-2	-	16	TRBD2	TRBJ2-2	CASRLAGGSHTGELFF	TGTGCCAGCAGGCTAGCGGGGGGGTCGCACACCGGGGAGCTGTTTTTT
TRBV5-1	-	16	TRBD2	TRBJ2-5	CASSPTSSGAQETQYF	TGCGCCAGCAGCCCTACGAGTAGCGGGGCCCAAGAGACCCAGTACTTC
TRBV4-3	-	15	TRBD2	TRBJ2-3	CASRAGTSVPDTQYF	TGCGCCAGCAGGGCCGGGACTAGCGTCCCAGATACGCAGTATTTT
TRBV7-2	-	14	TRBD1	TRBJ2-5	CASSLRQGEETQYF	TGTGCCAGCAGCTTAAGGCAGGGGGAAGAGACCCAGTACTTC
TRBV4-2	-	16	TRBD2	TRBJ2-1	CASSQVAGGSYNEQFF	TGTGCCAGCAGCCAAGTAGCGGGGGGATCCTACAATGAGCAGTTCTTC
TRBV2	few	13	-	TRBJ1-5	CASRSADNQPQHF	TGTGCCAGCAGGAGTGCAGACAATCAGCCCCAGCATTTT
TRBV7-9	many	12	-	TRBJ2-3	CASSAVLDTQYF	TGTGCCAGCAGCGCCGTCTTGGATACGCAGTATTTT
TRBV18	-	14	-	TRBJ1-5	CASSPGPPARPQHF	TGTGCCAGCTCACCGGGTCCCCCGGCAAGACCCCAGCATTTT
TRBV7-3	-	15	-	TRBJ2-2	CASSSLGRNTGELFF	TGTGCCAGCAGCTCGCTGGGGAGGAACACCGGGGAGCTGTTTTTT
TRBV5-1	-	14	-	TRBJ1-2	CASSSTYLSGGYTF	TGCGCCAGCAGCTCGACGTATCTCTCGGGCGGCTACACCTTC
TRBV7-2	-	13	-	TRBJ2-1	CASSPPGADEQFF	TGTGCCAGCAGCCCCCCGGGGGCGGATGAGCAGTTCTTC
TRBV5-1	few	14	-	TRBJ2-5	CASSWGGPAETQYF	TGCGCCAGCAGCTGGGGGGGCCCAGCGGAGACCCAGTACTTC
TRBV6-5	-	14	-	TRBJ1-1	CASTRDGQNTEAFF	TGTGCCAGCACCCGGGACGGGCAGAACACTGAAGCTTTCTTT
TRBV4-2	-	16	TRBD2	TRBJ2-3	CASSQASAGGRDTQYF	TGTGCCAGCAGCCAAGCTTCAGCGGGGGGCCGAGATACGCAGTATTTT
TRBV5-1	few	18	TRBD2	TRBJ2-2	CASSLALAGATNTGELFF	TGCGCCAGCAGCTTGGCCCTAGCGGGGGCCACGAACACCGGGGAGCTGTTTTTT
TRBV7-2	many	13	TRBD1	TRBJ2-7	CASSLGQGDEQYF	TGTGCCAGCAGCTTAGGACAGGGAGACGAGCAGTACTTC
TRBV20-1	-	15	TRBD1	TRBJ1-1	CSARSRTGIMAEAFF	TGCAGTGCTAGATCAAGGACAGGGATTATGGCTGAAGCTTTCTTT